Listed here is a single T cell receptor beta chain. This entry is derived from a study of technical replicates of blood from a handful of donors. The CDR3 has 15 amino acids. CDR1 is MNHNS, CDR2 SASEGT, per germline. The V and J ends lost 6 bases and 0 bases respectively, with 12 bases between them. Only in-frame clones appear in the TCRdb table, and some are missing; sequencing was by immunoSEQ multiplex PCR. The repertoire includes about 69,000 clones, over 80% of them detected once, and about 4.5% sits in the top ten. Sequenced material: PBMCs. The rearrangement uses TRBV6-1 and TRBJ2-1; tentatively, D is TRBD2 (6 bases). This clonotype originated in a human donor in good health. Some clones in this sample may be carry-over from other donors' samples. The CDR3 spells CASRILASSYNEQFF. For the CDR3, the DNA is TGTGCCAGCAGAATACTAGCTAGCTCCTACAATGAGCAGTTCTTC.